The present T cell receptor beta chain was sequenced within a study of early stage breast cancer tumors. V lost 2 bases and J lost 1; bases outside the gene matches: 0. The CDR3 has 16 amino acids. Germline V gene data show CDR1 as SGHAT and CDR2 as FQNNGV. Libraries were prepared by immunoSEQ multiplex PCR; TCRdb keeps only in-frame clonotypes and omits some of them. The sample includes around 28,000 clones, 80% of them seen just once. This rearrangement joins TRBV11-2 to TRBJ2-3; TRBD2 matches at 13 bases. Input material: blood. The receptor comes from a person between 55 and 70 years old with breast cancer. This CDR3 reads CASSLTSGRGTDTQYF. The CDR3 nucleotides read TGTGCCAGCAGCTTAACTAGCGGGAGGGGCACAGATACGCAGTATTTT.